This TCR beta chain derives from a study of cytomegalovirus exposure and HLA in healthy donors. The PCR made use of 60 Vbeta and 13 Jbeta primers. This table comes from immunoSEQ multiplex PCR, and its TCRdb copy is limited to in-frame clones, with some not included. This table has fewer than 200,000 clones, around 63% appearing once. This clone appeared once. The sequencing sample was made of PBMCs. This TCR came from a woman aged 18 to 35 in good health and CMV-seropositive.

The DNA of the CDR3 is TGTGCCAGCAGTTACATGCCCGCAGGGGAGCAGTACTTC. Protein: CASSYMPAGEQYF. This chain links TRBV6-5 with TRBJ2-7; D is perhaps TRBD1 (5 bases). CDR1 is MNHEY, CDR2 SVGAGI, per germline. This CDR3 is built from 13 residues. Trimming left V 2 bases short and J 7 bases short, with 12 bases between.